The sample holds a few counts of the clone carrying this T cell receptor (beta chain). TCRdb re-called the 5' RACE reads with MiXCR, one entry per CDR3 protein. The sample yields 360,000 or so distinct CDR3 sequences, around 30% seen once. J gave up 8 bases and V 4 bases, and 10 bases lay outside the gene matches. Looked up from germline, CDR1 is SGHRS and CDR2 is YFSETQ. The CDR3 extends over 14 amino acids. This entry is derived from a study of T-cell memory formation after mild COVID-19. The receptor's source is an adult woman who had mild COVID-19 (a few samples of this study predate the infection). Cell type and time point are not known. Specimen: PBMCs or a T cell subset sorted from them (not recorded which). The V gene is TRBV5-1, the J gene TRBJ1-2; TRBD1 agrees at 8 bases. The CDR3 protein is CASSLGDRGYGYTF. The DNA of the CDR3 is TGCGCCAGCAGCCTAGGTGACAGGGGCTACGGCTACACCTTC.